This T cell receptor (beta chain) stems from a study of metastatic and nonmetastatic thyroid tumors. About the research overall: Across peripheral blood and tumor or nodule tissue samples taken from malignant and benign thyroid patients, the repertoires were compared with one another. Study-wide points: The reported finding was significantly higher TCR beta diversity in malignant thyroid tumors relative to benign nodules, in blood and tumor.

Original handling: Between-group CDR3 differences, defined by clinicopathological status, yielded a distant-metastasis classifier for papillary thyroid cancer. TCRdb re-analyzed the PCR reads through MiXCR. The V and J calls were not made by the authors but by TCRdb's processing. The sample has approximately 12,000 clones; under 35% are singletons. Per germline, CDR1 LNHDA and CDR2 SQIVND (reference sequence). This CDR3 is 15 amino acids long. V lost 9 bases to trimming and J lost 0 bases, with 12 bases between them. This clone was seen only a few times. Its antigen is still unknown. Ahead of thyroid surgery, no patient had received treatment of any kind.

This receptor was taken from a female donor with papillary thyroid cancer or a benign thyroid nodule (not recorded which). Some clones in this sample may be carry-over from other donors' samples. Sequences were obtained from tumor tissue. This chain joins TRBV19 and TRBJ2-6, with D perhaps matching TRBD1 or TRBD2 (5 bases each). The CDR3 bases are TGTGCCAGGGGGACGTTCCTCTCTGGGGCCAACGTCCTGACTTTC. It codes for CARGTFLSGANVLTF.